The next 5 T cell receptor beta chains were all read from a single sample in a study of shared clonotypes between healthy human individuals. TCRdb's copy holds only in-frame clones and misses some; the assay was immunoSEQ multiplex PCR. Here the sample spans hundreds of thousands of clones, roughly 80% being singletons. The material sequenced was PBMCs. Receptors were obtained from a woman in her thirties or forties in good health. Some clones in this sample may be carry-over from other donors' samples.

V and J are TRBV5-1 and TRBJ1-2; D gene unclear. The germline V and J ends were trimmed by 7 bases and 4 bases, with 14 bases remaining between them. The CDR3 sequence is 13 residues long. The germline gives CDR1 SGHRS, CDR2 YFSETQ. This chain's CDR3 is CASFEGSFYGYTF. The CDR3 DNA sequence: TGCGCCAGCTTTGAAGGGTCCTTCTATGGCTACACCTTC.

The CDR3, as DNA: TGTGCCAGCAGTTTAGCGCTAACGTGGGCGTACGAGCAGTACTTC. This translates into CASSLALTWAYEQYF. This chain joins TRBV27 and TRBJ2-7; unclear D gene. The V gene's germline CDR1 is MNHEY and CDR2 SMNVEV (reference sequence). The CDR3 extends over 15 amino acids. The V end was cut by 2 bases, the J end by 4 bases, with 15 bases between.

This chain joins TRBV9 and TRBJ2-3, with a tentative D call TRBD2 (5 bases). This CDR3 is built from 16 residues. V lost 4 bases to trimming and J lost 1 base, with 16 bases between them. Germline lookup yields CDR1 SGDLS and CDR2 YYNGEE. The CDR3 sequence: CASSPPSGIRTDTQYF. The CDR3 nucleotides read TGTGCCAGCAGCCCCCCTTCGGGAATACGCACAGATACGCAGTATTTT.

The V gene is TRBV6-6, the J gene TRBJ2-7; possible D gene TRBD2, 6 bases. V shed 2 bases and J shed 3 bases, with 14 bases lying between them. The length of the CDR3 is 15 residues. CDR1 and CDR2 (germline): MNHNY, SVGAGI (reference sequence). CDR3 DNA sequence: TGTGCCAGCAGTTACGTGGGGGGAGCGGGCTACGAGCAGTACTTC. Translating it yields CASSYVGGAGYEQYF.

This clone was observed a few times. The chain has TRBV30 and TRBJ1-1, with TRBD1 matching over 7 bases. Per germline, CDR1 GTSNPN and CDR2 SVGIG (reference sequence). This CDR3 is 16 amino acids long. Germline trimming cut 2 bases from V and 8 bases from J; bases unmatched to any gene: 17. Here the CDR3 reads CAWSHGLGQLKREAFF. CDR3 coding DNA: TGTGCCTGGAGTCACGGCCTGGGACAGCTGAAGCGGGAAGCTTTCTTT.